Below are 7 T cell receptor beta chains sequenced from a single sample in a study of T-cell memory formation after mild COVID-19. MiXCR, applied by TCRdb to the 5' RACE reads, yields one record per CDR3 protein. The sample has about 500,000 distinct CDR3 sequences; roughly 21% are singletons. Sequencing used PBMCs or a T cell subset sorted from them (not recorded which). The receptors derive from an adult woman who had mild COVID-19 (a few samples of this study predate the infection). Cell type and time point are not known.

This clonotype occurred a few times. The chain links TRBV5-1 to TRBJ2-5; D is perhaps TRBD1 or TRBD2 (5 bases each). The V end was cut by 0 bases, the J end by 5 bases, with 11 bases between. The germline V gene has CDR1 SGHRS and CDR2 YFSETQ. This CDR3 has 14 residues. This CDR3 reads CASSLAPGTETQYF. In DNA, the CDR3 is TGCGCCAGCAGCTTGGCCCCAGGGACCGAGACCCAGTACTTC. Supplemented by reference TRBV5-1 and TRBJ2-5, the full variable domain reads KAGVTQTPRYLIKTRGQQVTLSCSPISGHRSVSWYQQTPGQGLQFLFEYFSETQRNKGNFPGRFSGRQFSNSRSEMNVSTLELGDSALYLCASSLAPGTETQYFGPGTRLLVL.

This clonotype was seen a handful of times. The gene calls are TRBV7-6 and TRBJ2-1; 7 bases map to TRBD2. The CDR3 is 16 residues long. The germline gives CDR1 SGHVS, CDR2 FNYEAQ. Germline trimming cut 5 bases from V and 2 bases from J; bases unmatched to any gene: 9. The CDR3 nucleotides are TGTGCCAGCAGCCGGGGATCAGCGGGGACCTACAATGAGCAGTTCTTC. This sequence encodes CASSRGSAGTYNEQFF.

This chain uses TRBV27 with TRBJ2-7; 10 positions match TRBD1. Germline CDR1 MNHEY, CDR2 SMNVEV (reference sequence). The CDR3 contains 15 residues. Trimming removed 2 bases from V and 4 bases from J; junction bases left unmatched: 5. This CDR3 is CASSLRGQGFYEQYF. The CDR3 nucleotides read TGTGCCAGCAGTTTAAGGGGACAGGGGTTTTACGAGCAGTACTTC.

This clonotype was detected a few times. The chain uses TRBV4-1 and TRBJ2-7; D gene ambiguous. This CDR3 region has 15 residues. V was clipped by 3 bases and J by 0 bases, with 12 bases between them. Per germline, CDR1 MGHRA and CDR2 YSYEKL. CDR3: CASSQLGPISYEQYF. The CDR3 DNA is TGCGCCAGCAGCCAGCTAGGACCAATCTCCTACGAGCAGTACTTC.

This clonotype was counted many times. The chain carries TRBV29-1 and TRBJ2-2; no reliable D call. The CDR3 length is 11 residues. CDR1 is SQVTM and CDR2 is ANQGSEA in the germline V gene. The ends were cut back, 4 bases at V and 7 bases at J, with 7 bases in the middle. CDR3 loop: CSVGSVGELFF. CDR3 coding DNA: TGCAGCGTTGGTTCGGTCGGGGAGCTGTTTTTT.

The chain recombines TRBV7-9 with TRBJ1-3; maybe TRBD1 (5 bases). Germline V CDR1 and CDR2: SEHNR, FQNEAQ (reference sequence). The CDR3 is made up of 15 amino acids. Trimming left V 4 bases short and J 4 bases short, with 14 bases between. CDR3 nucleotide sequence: TGTGCCAGCAGCTCCATCGGGGCATCAGGAAACACCATATATTTT. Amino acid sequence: CASSSIGASGNTIYF.

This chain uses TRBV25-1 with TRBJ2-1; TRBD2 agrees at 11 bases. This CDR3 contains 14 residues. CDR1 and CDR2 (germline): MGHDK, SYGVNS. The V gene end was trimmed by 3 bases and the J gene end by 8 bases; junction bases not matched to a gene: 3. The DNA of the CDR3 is TGTGCCAGCAGTGATAGCGGGAGGGTCGATGAGCAGTTCTTC. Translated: CASSDSGRVDEQFF.